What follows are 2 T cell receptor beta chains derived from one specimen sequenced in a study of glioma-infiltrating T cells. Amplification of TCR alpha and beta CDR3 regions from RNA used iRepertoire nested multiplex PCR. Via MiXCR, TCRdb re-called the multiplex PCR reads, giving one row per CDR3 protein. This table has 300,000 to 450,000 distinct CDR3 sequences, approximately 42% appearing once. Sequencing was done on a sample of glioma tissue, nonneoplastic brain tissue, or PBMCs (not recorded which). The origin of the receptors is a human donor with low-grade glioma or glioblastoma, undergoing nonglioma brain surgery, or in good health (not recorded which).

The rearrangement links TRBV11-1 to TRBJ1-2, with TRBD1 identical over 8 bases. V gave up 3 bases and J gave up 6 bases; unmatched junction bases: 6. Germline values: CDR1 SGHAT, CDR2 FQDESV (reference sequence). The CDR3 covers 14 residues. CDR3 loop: CASSLMGQAHGYTF. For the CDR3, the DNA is TGTGCCAGCAGCTTGATGGGACAGGCTCATGGCTACACCTTC.

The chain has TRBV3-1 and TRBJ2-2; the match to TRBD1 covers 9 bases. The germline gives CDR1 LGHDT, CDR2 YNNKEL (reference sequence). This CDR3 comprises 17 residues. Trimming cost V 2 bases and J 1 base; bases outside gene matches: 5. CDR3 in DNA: TGTGCCAGCAGCCAAAGGGCGGGACAGGGGAACACCGGGGAGCTGTTTTTT. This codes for CASSQRAGQGNTGELFF.